These T cell receptor beta chains were read from a single sample in a study of blood T cell repertoires in COVID-19. Repertoires were generated with immunoSEQ multiplex PCR, while TCRdb's copy carries only in-frame clones and drops some. In the table there are about 150,000 clones, approximately 90% of which are singletons. The sample was peripheral blood. The receptors were gathered from a woman between 65 and 79 years old with acute or convalescent COVID-19. CDR3s include the opening cysteine and the closing phenylalanine or tryptophan. D genes are given only for firm matches. Where a row states a size, it is once, few, many or the class of an expanded clone; other rows omit it.

v_gene: TRBV24-1; abundance: few; j_gene: TRBJ1-4; d_gene: TRBD1; CDR3aa: CATSDSTGAANEKLFF; CDR3nt: TGTGCCACCAGTGATTCTACAGGGGCAGCTAATGAAAAACTGTTTTTT
v_gene: TRBV14; abundance: -; j_gene: TRBJ2-1; d_gene: TRBD1; CDR3aa: CASSQGQGVYNEQFF; CDR3nt: TGTGCCAGCAGCCAAGGACAGGGGGTCTACAATGAGCAGTTCTTC
v_gene: TRBV5-1; abundance: -; j_gene: TRBJ2-1; d_gene: -; CDR3aa: CASSSRPRQEARGGSYNEQFF; CDR3nt: TGCGCCAGCAGCTCGCGACCCCGACAGGAGGCCCGGGGCGGGTCCTACAATGAGCAGTTCTTC
v_gene: TRBV5-1; abundance: -; j_gene: TRBJ2-1; d_gene: -; CDR3aa: CASSDTPPTSFVSYNEQFF; CDR3nt: TGCGCCAGCAGCGACACCCCCCCGACTAGTTTCGTCTCCTACAATGAGCAGTTCTTC
v_gene: TRBV18; abundance: -; j_gene: TRBJ1-5; d_gene: -; CDR3aa: CASSPGGTGQPQHF; CDR3nt: TGTGCCAGCTCACCAGGGGGGACGGGTCAGCCCCAGCATTTT
v_gene: TRBV19; abundance: -; j_gene: TRBJ1-5; d_gene: -; CDR3aa: CASSTLGVGLNQPQHF; CDR3nt: TGTGCCAGTAGCACCCTAGGGGTAGGTTTGAATCAGCCCCAGCATTTT
v_gene: TRBV5-1; abundance: -; j_gene: TRBJ1-2; d_gene: -; CDR3aa: CASRGSIDSNYGYTF; CDR3nt: TGCGCCAGCAGGGGGTCAATTGACAGCAACTATGGCTACACCTTC
v_gene: TRBV11-2; abundance: -; j_gene: TRBJ1-6; d_gene: TRBD1; CDR3aa: CASSISTGAAPLHF; CDR3nt: TGTGCCAGCAGTATTTCGACAGGGGCGGCACCCCTCCACTTT
v_gene: TRBV6-1; abundance: once; j_gene: TRBJ1-5; d_gene: -; CDR3aa: CASSEVGGNNQPQHF; CDR3nt: TGTGCCAGCAGTGAAGTTGGAGGGAACAATCAGCCCCAGCATTTT
v_gene: TRBV5-8; abundance: -; j_gene: TRBJ2-5; d_gene: -; CDR3aa: CASSFRGLGKETQYF; CDR3nt: TGTGCCAGCAGCTTTAGGGGCCTAGGGAAAGAGACCCAGTACTTC
v_gene: TRBV7-2; abundance: -; j_gene: TRBJ2-5; d_gene: TRBD2; CDR3aa: CASSFGLAGGHETQYF; CDR3nt: TGTGCCAGCAGCTTTGGCCTAGCGGGGGGGCACGAGACCCAGTACTTC
v_gene: TRBV11-2; abundance: -; j_gene: TRBJ2-1; d_gene: -; CDR3aa: CASSTHTGGEKQFF; CDR3nt: TGTGCCAGCAGCACCCACACAGGGGGGGAAAAGCAGTTCTTC
v_gene: TRBV6-5; abundance: -; j_gene: TRBJ2-6; d_gene: TRBD1; CDR3aa: CASSSTGSGANVLTF; CDR3nt: TGTGCCAGCAGTTCGACAGGGTCTGGGGCCAACGTCCTGACTTTC
v_gene: TRBV5-1; abundance: -; j_gene: TRBJ2-2; d_gene: TRBD1; CDR3aa: CASSPPGQENTGELFF; CDR3nt: TGCGCCAGCAGCCCCCCGGGACAGGAGAACACCGGGGAGCTGTTTTTT
v_gene: TRBV28; abundance: -; j_gene: TRBJ2-5; d_gene: -; CDR3aa: CASSPGQYQETQYF; CDR3nt: TGTGCCAGCAGTCCAGGACAGTACCAAGAGACCCAGTACTTC
v_gene: TRBV3-1/TRBV3-2; abundance: -; j_gene: TRBJ1-3; d_gene: TRBD1; CDR3aa: CASSQRTGTSGNTIYF; CDR3nt: TGTGCCAGCAGCCAACGGACAGGGACATCCGGAAACACCATATATTTT
v_gene: TRBV4-1; abundance: -; j_gene: TRBJ1-2; d_gene: -; CDR3aa: CASSQAGRVGYTF; CDR3nt: TGCGCCAGCAGCCAAGCCGGGAGAGTTGGCTACACCTTC
v_gene: TRBV7-9; abundance: few; j_gene: TRBJ2-7; d_gene: TRBD1; CDR3aa: CASSPAGGEPYF; CDR3nt: TGTGCCAGCAGCCCGGCAGGGGGTGAACCGTACTTC
v_gene: TRBV9; abundance: -; j_gene: TRBJ1-6; d_gene: TRBD1; CDR3aa: CASSVGRTGGSSPLHF; CDR3nt: TGTGCCAGCAGCGTAGGGAGGACAGGGGGTTCCTCACCCCTCCACTTT
v_gene: TRBV2; abundance: -; j_gene: TRBJ2-3; d_gene: -; CDR3aa: CASSVSRGRGSTDTQYF; CDR3nt: TGTGCCAGCAGTGTTTCGCGTGGCAGGGGAAGCACAGATACGCAGTATTTT
v_gene: TRBV5-1; abundance: -; j_gene: TRBJ2-1; d_gene: TRBD1; CDR3aa: CASRLTWTGYNEQFF; CDR3nt: TGCGCCAGCAGATTGACCTGGACAGGCTACAATGAGCAGTTCTTC